One sample yielded the 12 T cell receptor beta chains listed below, sequenced in a study of regulatory T cells in long-lasting Graves disease. Specified time point: newly diagnosed GD, antithyroid drugs for less than 3 months. RNA isolated from PBMCs was used to make the TCR library. To make TCR beta libraries, researchers used iRepertoire HTBI primers and Arm-PCR of CDR3 regions. TCRdb redid the calling of the multiplex PCR reads with MiXCR, one entry per CDR3 protein. The sample holds almost 450,000 distinct CDR3 sequences; roughly 15% are singletons and the top ten take over 8.5%. The same data also contributed to another study, on T cells in Graves' hyperthyroidism and ophthalmopathy.

The sample here was peripheral blood mononuclear cells (PBMCs), taken at new diagnosis, from a patient treated with antithyroid drugs. The receptors here all came from a woman aged 30 to 39 with Graves disease.

This clonotype has a count of ten or more. V and J are TRBV15 and TRBJ2-7; 9 positions agree with TRBD2. Germline loops: CDR1 LNHNV, CDR2 YYDKDF (reference sequence). This CDR3 region has 17 residues. The ends lost 4 bases at V and 3 bases at J; junction bases unmatched: 13. The CDR3 spells CATSNVGREGRYYEQYF. The CDR3 nucleotides read TGTGCCACCAGCAACGTGGGGCGGGAGGGCCGTTACTACGAGCAGTACTTC.

This clonotype has just a few counts. This chain uses TRBV5-1 with TRBJ1-1; 9 positions agree with TRBD1. This CDR3 comprises 16 residues. V was clipped by 8 bases and J by 1 base; unmatched bases: 12. Germline V gives CDR1 SGHRS, CDR2 YFSETQ. The CDR3 reads CASQQPGTGPNTEAFF. Written as DNA, the CDR3 is TGCGCCAGTCAGCAACCCGGGACAGGGCCGAACACTGAAGCTTTCTTT.

This clonotype has a count of ten or more. The chain recombines TRBV11-2 with TRBJ2-4; TRBD1 matches 12 bases. Per the germline V gene, CDR1 is SGHAT and CDR2 is FQNNGV. Losses at the gene ends were 6 bases for V and 13 bases for J; bases not matched to a gene: 13. The CDR3 has 15 amino acids. The CDR3 DNA reads as TGTGCCAGCAGTCAGCAGCCGGGACAGGGGGCCCCACAGTACTTC. Amino acid sequence: CASSQQPGQGAPQYF.

This clonotype was observed many times. The rearrangement links TRBV28 to TRBJ2-1; 7 nucleotides line up with TRBD1. Looked up from germline, CDR1 is MDHEN and CDR2 is SYDVKM. The V segment lost 10 bases and the J segment 8 bases; nucleotides outside the gene matches: 8. The CDR3 length is 12 residues. CDR3 DNA sequence: TGTGCCACCTACAGGGGTAGGGATGAGCAGTTCTTC. Translated, it gives CATYRGRDEQFF.

This clonotype appeared many times. The chain employs TRBV20-1 and TRBJ2-6, with D perhaps TRBD1 (6 bases). Trimming cost V 1 base and J 0 bases, with 7 bases left between them. The CDR3 runs 15 residues. Per the germline V gene, CDR1 is DFQATT and CDR2 is SNEGSKA (reference sequence). The CDR3 is CSARGRGSGANVLTF. CDR3 nucleotides: TGCAGTGCTAGAGGCAGGGGCTCTGGGGCCAACGTCCTGACTTTC.

This clonotype showed up many times. The rearrangement joins TRBV28 to TRBJ2-3, with no clear D. Between the trimmed V and J ends, which lost 3 bases and 1 base, there was a span of 20 bases. The CDR3 length is 18 residues. CDR1 MDHEN and CDR2 SYDVKM come from the germline V gene. CDR3 bases: TGTGCCAGCAGTTTTAGTTTGGTTCGGCTGGTCGGCACAGATACGCAGTATTTT. Its protein is CASSFSLVRLVGTDTQYF.

A few counts support this clonotype. This sequence joins TRBV28 and TRBJ1-1; weak D call: TRBD1 (5 bases). V lost 7 bases and J 1 base, leaving 13 bases between the germline ends. Germline V gives CDR1 MDHEN, CDR2 SYDVKM. The CDR3 has 14 residues. CDR3 residues: CASIAWGGNTEAFF. The DNA of the CDR3 is TGTGCCAGCATTGCCTGGGGGGGGAACACTGAAGCTTTCTTT.

This clonotype was seen ten or more times. J is TRBJ2-5 and V is TRBV20-1, with D uncertain. CDR1 DFQATT and CDR2 SNEGSKA come from the germline V gene (reference sequence). CDR3 size: 13 residues. V shed 4 bases and J shed 4 bases, with 13 bases lying between them. The CDR3: CSAIPDIPETQYF. The CDR3 DNA follows: TGCAGTGCTATTCCCGACATCCCAGAGACCCAGTACTTC.

The rearrangement uses TRBV10-2 and TRBJ2-1, with TRBD2 matching over 13 bases. This CDR3 is built from 15 residues. Germline trimming cut 6 bases from V and 8 bases from J; bases unmatched to any gene: 7. Germline CDR1 reads WSHSY; CDR2 reads SAAADI. CDR3 loop: CASRPLAGGPHEQFF. The CDR3 DNA follows: TGCGCCAGCAGACCACTAGCGGGAGGGCCGCATGAGCAGTTCTTC.

Many counts were recorded for this clonotype. This chain joins TRBV7-9 and TRBJ2-7; D ambiguous. CDR3 length equals 16 residues. Germline CDR1 SEHNR, CDR2 FQNEAQ (reference sequence). V lost 4 bases to trimming and J lost 2 bases, with 18 bases between them. The CDR3 loop is CASSSPSESQAYEQYF. The CDR3 DNA reads TGTGCCAGCAGCTCCCCTAGTGAGAGCCAAGCCTACGAGCAGTACTTC.

This chain connects TRBV6-5 to TRBJ1-6; unclear D gene. The V gene lost 0 bases and the J gene lost 5 bases, with 20 bases spanning the gap. The CDR3 contains 19 residues. CDR1 and CDR2 (germline): MNHEY, SVGAGI. The CDR3 nucleotides read TGTGCCAGCAGTTACTCTTTAACCGGACCGCAAACTGATAATTCACCCCTCCACTTT. Protein: CASSYSLTGPQTDNSPLHF.

The chain recombines TRBV19 with TRBJ2-7; D remains ambiguous. The CDR3 is made up of 15 amino acids. Germline V CDR1 and CDR2: LNHDA, SQIVND (reference sequence). Between the trimmed V and J ends, which lost 3 bases and 0 bases, there was a span of 12 bases. The CDR3 coding sequence is TGTGCCAGTAGTATTCAAGGCTTTTCCTCCTACGAGCAGTACTTC. It is translated as CASSIQGFSSYEQYF.